This is a list of T cell receptor beta chains from one sample in a study of T cell changes during pregnancy in multiple sclerosis. Clones were read by immunoSEQ multiplex PCR, and TCRdb kept only the in-frame ones, dropping some. Of 45,000 to 60,000 clones in the sample, just over 90% were seen once. The starting material was CD4+ T cells from peripheral blood mononuclear cells, obtained before pregnancy. The receptor source for this set is a female donor with multiple sclerosis, enrolled in a pregnancy study. CDR3s include the opening cysteine and the closing phenylalanine or tryptophan. The D gene is left open where the match is weak. Rows may omit the clone size; those that give it use once, few, many or a size class.

j_gene	abundance	d_gene	v_gene	CDR3aa	CDR3nt
TRBJ1-1	NA	NA	TRBV6-1	CASSERRQGEAFF	TGTGCCAGCAGTGAACGACGGCAGGGTGAAGCTTTCTTT
TRBJ1-2	NA	NA	TRBV7-9	CASSRIEEAGGYTF	TGTGCCAGCAGCCGTATAGAAGAGGCGGGGGGCTACACCTTC
TRBJ2-4	NA	TRBD2	TRBV11-2	CASSARTSGLAKNIQYF	TGTGCCAGCAGCGCCCGGACTAGCGGACTAGCCAAAAACATTCAGTACTTC
TRBJ2-2	NA	NA	TRBV4-1	CASKGESNTGELFF	TGCGCCAGCAAGGGGGAATCGAACACCGGGGAGCTGTTTTTT
TRBJ2-2	NA	NA	TRBV11-2	CASSLGGGAGTGELFF	TGTGCCAGCAGCTTAGGGGGCGGGGCGGGCACCGGGGAGCTGTTTTTT
TRBJ2-5	NA	NA	TRBV7-2	CASSLLGAAETQYF	TGTGCCAGCAGCTTGTTGGGGGCGGCAGAGACCCAGTACTTC
TRBJ2-2	NA	TRBD2	TRBV5-1	CASGMTSGVNTGELFF	TGCGCCAGCGGGATGACTAGCGGGGTGAACACCGGGGAGCTGTTTTTT
TRBJ1-3	NA	TRBD1	TRBV18	CASSLTSGQTGIPGNTIYF	TGTGCCAGCTCACTGACCAGTGGTCAGACAGGGATCCCTGGAAACACCATATATTTT
TRBJ1-3	NA	NA	TRBV4-2	CASSQDRVPGNTIYF	TGTGCCAGCAGCCAAGATAGAGTCCCCGGAAACACCATATATTTT
TRBJ2-1	NA	TRBD1	TRBV5-1	CASSLRQGPGQFF	TGCGCCAGCAGCTTGCGACAGGGACCTGGGCAGTTCTTC
TRBJ2-7	NA	TRBD1	TRBV15	CATSRGGQGSYEQYF	TGTGCCACCAGCAGAGGTGGACAGGGCTCCTACGAGCAGTACTTC
TRBJ2-3	NA	TRBD2	TRBV4-2	CASSQDGAGGPTDTQYF	TGTGCCAGCAGCCAAGATGGGGCGGGAGGGCCCACAGATACGCAGTATTTT
TRBJ1-2	NA	TRBD1	TRBV2	CASTEQGAVGGYTF	TGTGCCAGCACTGAACAGGGGGCGGTAGGTGGCTACACCTTC
TRBJ1-1	NA	TRBD1	TRBV30	CAWSLRDRVEGEAFF	TGTGCCTGGAGCCTCCGGGACAGGGTAGAAGGAGAAGCTTTCTTT
TRBJ1-1	NA	NA	TRBV5-8	CASSLWTGTEAFF	TGTGCCAGCAGCTTGTGGACGGGAACTGAAGCTTTCTTT
TRBJ2-7	NA	NA	TRBV5-6	CASSLPSPYEQYF	TGTGCCAGCAGCTTGCCTAGTCCCTACGAGCAGTACTTC
TRBJ2-6	NA	NA	TRBV5-8	CASSLVVATGANVLTF	TGTGCCAGCAGCTTGGTAGTTGCGACTGGGGCCAACGTCCTGACTTTC
TRBJ2-2	once	NA	TRBV21-1	CASRPGQGASNTGELFF	TGTGCCAGCAGGCCGGGACAGGGGGCTTCGAACACCGGGGAGCTGTTTTTT
TRBJ2-2	NA	NA	TRBV5-8	CASSHEWTGELFF	TGTGCCAGCAGCCATGAGTGGACCGGGGAGCTGTTTTTT
TRBJ1-2	NA	NA	TRBV7-8	CASSLGQGSNYGYTF	TGTGCCAGCAGCTTAGGGCAGGGCAGTAACTATGGCTACACCTTC
TRBJ1-1	NA	TRBD1	TRBV2	CASRPGTGRNTEAFF	TGTGCCAGCAGGCCCGGGACAGGGAGGAACACTGAAGCTTTCTTT
TRBJ2-5	NA	TRBD1	TRBV27	CASSRTGETQYF	TGTGCCAGCAGTCGGACAGGGGAGACCCAGTACTTC
TRBJ2-1	NA	TRBD2	TRBV2	CASSVLAGGGSGEQFF	TGTGCCAGCAGTGTCCTAGCGGGAGGAGGATCGGGTGAGCAGTTCTTC
TRBJ2-5	NA	NA	TRBV7-2	CASSLVGGEETQYF	TGTGCCAGCAGCTTAGTAGGGGGGGAAGAGACCCAGTACTTC
TRBJ2-1	NA	NA	TRBV5-1	CASSAEYPEYNEQFF	TGCGCCAGCAGCGCGGAATATCCAGAGTACAATGAGCAGTTCTTC
TRBJ1-1	NA	TRBD1	TRBV19	CASSKGQGPRNTEAFF	TGTGCCAGTAGTAAAGGACAGGGGCCTAGGAACACTGAAGCTTTCTTT
TRBJ1-2	once	NA	TRBV10-3	CAISEGTHLGYTF	TGTGCCATCAGTGAAGGGACACACCTTGGCTACACCTTC
TRBJ1-3	once	NA	TRBV30	CAWSPGPYTIYF	TGTGCCTGGAGTCCAGGTCCGTACACCATATATTTT
TRBJ1-1	NA	NA	TRBV2	CAGRETGLGGTEAFF	TGTGCAGGCAGGGAGACAGGCTTAGGGGGCACTGAAGCTTTCTTT
TRBJ1-1	NA	NA	TRBV7-2	CASSGRTGSTEAFF	TGTGCCAGCAGCGGGCGGACTGGGAGCACTGAAGCTTTCTTT
TRBJ2-5	NA	TRBD2	TRBV25-1	CASLEREWETQYF	TGTGCCAGTCTCGAGCGGGAGTGGGAGACCCAGTACTTC
TRBJ2-5	NA	NA	TRBV2	CASSYRDLETQYF	TGTGCCAGCAGCTACAGGGACCTAGAGACCCAGTACTTC
TRBJ2-5	NA	NA	TRBV20-1	CSGASKETQYF	TGCAGCGGAGCGTCGAAAGAGACCCAGTACTTC
TRBJ2-5	once	TRBD1	TRBV29-1	CSVGGQGETQYF	TGCAGCGTTGGGGGACAGGGAGAGACCCAGTACTTC
TRBJ1-5	NA	NA	TRBV4-1	CASSRAMGLSNQPQHF	TGCGCCAGCAGCCGGGCGATGGGTCTCAGCAATCAGCCCCAGCATTTT
TRBJ2-7	NA	NA	TRBV7-8	CASSFNLGGSYEQYF	TGTGCCAGCAGCTTTAACCTGGGGGGCTCCTACGAGCAGTACTTC
TRBJ2-3	NA	TRBD2	TRBV28	CASRTAGLAGTDTQYF	TGTGCCAGCAGGACGGCGGGACTAGCGGGAACAGATACGCAGTATTTT
TRBJ1-1	once	NA	TRBV4-1	CASSSPTGRNTEAFF	TGCGCCAGCAGCTCTCCTACAGGGAGGAACACTGAAGCTTTCTTT
TRBJ2-3	NA	NA	TRBV5-1	CASKGLGFTDTQYF	TGCGCCAGCAAAGGACTCGGGTTCACAGATACGCAGTATTTT
TRBJ1-2	NA	NA	TRBV5-1	CASSLAQGRLNGYTF	TGCGCCAGCAGCTTGGCACAGGGAAGGTTGAATGGCTACACCTTC
TRBJ1-2	few	NA	TRBV7-6	CASSLRLAGTNYGYTF	TGTGCCAGCAGCTTACGCCTTGCGGGAACTAACTATGGCTACACCTTC
TRBJ2-3	once	NA	TRBV5-1	CASSLEGGRTDTQYF	TGCGCCAGCAGCTTGGAAGGGGGTAGAACAGATACGCAGTATTTT
TRBJ1-2	NA	NA	TRBV7-9	CASSLNHVGGAGYTF	TGTGCCAGCAGCTTAAATCATGTGGGAGGGGCTGGCTACACCTTC
TRBJ2-7	NA	NA	TRBV7-7	CASSLGGGSYEQYF	TGTGCCAGCAGCTTAGGAGGGGGTTCTTACGAGCAGTACTTC
TRBJ2-2	NA	TRBD1	TRBV19	CASSTDRGAGELFF	TGTGCCAGTAGTACCGACAGGGGGGCCGGGGAGCTGTTTTTT
TRBJ1-1	NA	NA	TRBV10-3	CAISESAGVNTEAFF	TGTGCCATCAGTGAGTCCGCAGGGGTGAACACTGAAGCTTTCTTT